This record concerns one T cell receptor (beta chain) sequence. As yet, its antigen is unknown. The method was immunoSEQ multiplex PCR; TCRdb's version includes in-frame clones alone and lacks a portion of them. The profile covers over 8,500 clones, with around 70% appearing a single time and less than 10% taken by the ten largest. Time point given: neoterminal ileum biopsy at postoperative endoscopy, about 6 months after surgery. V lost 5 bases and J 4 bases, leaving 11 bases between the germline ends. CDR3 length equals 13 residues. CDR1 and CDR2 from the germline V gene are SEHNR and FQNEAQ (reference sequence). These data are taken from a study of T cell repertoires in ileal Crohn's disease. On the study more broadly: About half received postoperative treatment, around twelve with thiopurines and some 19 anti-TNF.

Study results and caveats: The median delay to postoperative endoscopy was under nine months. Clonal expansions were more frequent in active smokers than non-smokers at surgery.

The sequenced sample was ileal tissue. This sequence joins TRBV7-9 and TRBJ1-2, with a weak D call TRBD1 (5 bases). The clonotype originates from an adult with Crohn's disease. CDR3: CASSPPGVYGYTF. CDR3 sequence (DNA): TGTGCCAGCAGCCCCCCGGGGGTCTATGGCTACACCTTC.